The following is a T cell receptor (beta chain) sequence with its context. The antigen is undetermined. Using immunoSEQ multiplex PCR, the repertoire was profiled, and TCRdb retains in-frame clones only, with some absent. The sample records tens of thousands of clones, 76% being singletons. This CDR3 comprises 14 residues. CDR1 and CDR2 (germline): SGHAT, FQNNGV. V trimming: 8 bases; J trimming: 5 bases; junction bases outside the gene matches: 8. This record comes from a study of vaccination effects on CD4 cells after COVID-19. Study context: For each well, about 2 million PBMC were cultured with around 10 IU/ml IL-2 and around 9.1 ug/ml peptides. The study, taken as a whole, reports: The post-vaccine spike-reactive clones of convalescents showed a predominance of new vaccine-induced clones.

CD4+ T cell isolation took place after approximately 11 days of culture. This individual contracted SARS-CoV-2 between March and December 2020, as verified by PCR. Subjects were given two BNT162b2 or mRNA-1273 vaccine doses. This chain joins TRBV11-2 and TRBJ1-1, with TRBD1 identical over 10 bases. The clonotype comes from a human donor who had a prior SARS-CoV-2 infection. The source was CD4+ T cells from PBMCs cultured without peptide, collected after COVID-19 vaccination. The CDR3 nucleotides read TGTGCCAGCCAGACAGGGGGCGGGTATACTGAAGCTTTCTTT. Protein: CASQTGGGYTEAFF.